The T cell receptor beta chain described here comes from a study of breast tumors, draining lymph nodes, adjacent tissues. Study-wide findings and caveats: Luminal-like breast cancer showed significantly higher tumor–nontumor repertoire similarity than basal-like. Data fit most tumor T cells coming from lymph node, expanding in tumor. Tumor repertoires ranked between lymph nodes and nontumor tissue in diversity, with V and J gene preferences. The lymph node origin of tumor T cells was framed as consistent with a hypothesis, not demonstrated.

CDR1 SGHTA and CDR2 FQGNSA come from the germline V gene. This CDR3 spans 16 amino acids. Trimming took 5 bases from V and 1 from J; bases not matched to a gene: 10. Breast cancer patients provided tissue from their axillary draining lymph nodes. As to this clonotype: As yet, its antigen is unknown.

TCRdb analysed the multiplex PCR reads with MiXCR anew, one entry per CDR3 protein. This table has under 110,000 distinct CDR3 sequences, 30% appearing once. The receptor's source is a female donor with breast cancer. Some clones in this sample may be carry-over from other donors' samples. The V and J genes are TRBV7-2 and TRBJ1-1; 7 nucleotides align to TRBD1. Sequencing was done on a sample of axillary lymph node tissue. The CDR3 spells CASSVGAGGGNTEAFF. Here the CDR3 DNA reads TGTGCCAGCAGCGTAGGGGCAGGGGGAGGGAACACTGAAGCTTTCTTT.